This T cell receptor beta chain was retrieved from a study of T-cell reconstitution after alpha-beta-depleted transplantation in children. General study points: T-cell counts and diversity were attributed mostly to newly produced T cells one year after transplant. For some patients, TCRbeta diversity was high at day 60 because of recipient T cells and thymic progenitors that survived. Several hundred rapidly expanded clones from non-depleted graft cells reportedly supplied alpha-beta T cells about two months post-transplant.

As it was prepared, the TCRbeta library received unique molecular identifiers. TCRdb itself ran the PCR reads through MiXCR, one entry per CDR3 protein. The sample shows about 580,000 distinct CDR3 sequences, more than 20% of them seen only once. This clonotype came up many times. Its cognate antigen is unknown. Germline loops: CDR1 MNHEY, CDR2 SVGAGI. V shed 5 bases and J shed 6 bases, with 20 bases lying between them. The CDR3 covers 16 residues. The chain carries TRBV6-5 and TRBJ2-4, with D possibly being TRBD1 (6 bases). The TCR originated in a boy in the first two years of life who had a stem cell transplant for acute myeloid leukemia, so the T cells may come from the graft donor. The starting material was PBMCs, mostly from graft donor cells, obtained 360 days after TCRalphabeta/CD19-depleted stem cell transplant. CDR3 amino acids: CASSPGGWGPGNIQYF. In DNA, the CDR3 is TGTGCCAGCAGTCCCGGCGGGTGGGGGCCGGGAAACATTCAGTACTTC.